This passage covers 32 T cell receptor beta chains from one sample sequenced in a study of breast tumors, draining lymph nodes, adjacent tissues (dated by TCRdb to 2016 to 2017). Libraries came from multiplex PCR. Sequencing was carried out with an Illumina HiSeq 2000. TCRdb reran the public reads through fastp at Q25 and MiXCR, keeping productive beta chains. Records with the same CDR3 protein are collapsed into one entry carrying the most frequent genes and DNA. In all, the sample holds a few hundred thousand distinct CDR3 sequences, and 30% to 35% of those were seen once. Of the sample, 3.6% falls within the top ten clones. Lymph node samples came from the axillary draining lymph nodes of breast cancer patients. The sample comprised axillary lymph node tissue. These receptors were taken from a female donor with breast cancer. Some clones in this sample may be carry-over from other donors' samples.

This clonotype was found a few times. A much larger clone differs by one base, so this may be a read error. The V gene is TRBV7-3, the J gene TRBJ2-1; D might be TRBD1 or TRBD2, each matching 5 bases. Germline V gene sequence: CDR1 SGHTA, CDR2 FQGTGA. CDR3 length: 15 residues. CDR3 DNA: TGTGCCAGCAGCTTACTGGGGGAAATATACAATGAGCAGCTCTTC. Amino acid sequence: CASSLLGEIYNEQLF.

Ten or more counts support this clonotype. V usage is TRBV5-1 and J usage is TRBJ1-2, with D possibly matching TRBD1 (6 bases). Per germline, CDR1 SGHRS and CDR2 YFSETQ. The CDR3 length is 17 residues. V was cut by 4 bases and J by 0 bases, with 19 bases left in between. In DNA form, the CDR3 reads TGCGCCAGCAGCCCGACGGGACATAGAAGACCTAACTATGGCTACACCTTC. Its protein is CASSPTGHRRPNYGYTF.

Only a few counts were recorded for this clonotype. J is TRBJ2-3 and V is TRBV3-1; D unresolved. The ends were cut back, 4 bases at V and 0 bases at J, with 5 bases in the middle. Germline values: CDR1 LGHDT, CDR2 YNNKEL (reference sequence). This CDR3 is built from 13 residues. The CDR3 sequence is CASSLLSTDTQYF. CDR3 DNA sequence: TGTGCCAGCAGCCTCCTGAGCACAGATACGCAGTATTTT.

This clonotype was counted at least ten times. The chain uses TRBV20-1 and TRBJ1-2, with TRBD1 as a possible D gene (5 bases). Germline CDR1 and CDR2: DFQATT and SNEGSKA (reference sequence). The CDR3 has 13 amino acids. V was shortened by 3 bases and J by 8 bases, with 16 bases between the two germline ends. CDR3 in DNA: TGCAGTGCTAGGTCAGGGAGGGCGAGAGGCTACACCTTC. Translated: CSARSGRARGYTF.

This clonotype showed up many times. The V gene is TRBV12-5, the J gene TRBJ1-6; 7 bases are a match to TRBD1. Trimming cost V 2 bases and J 6 bases; bases outside gene matches: 10. This CDR3 contains 17 residues. Germline CDR1 reads LGHNT; CDR2 reads FRNRAP. This CDR3 is CASGLSLGQAVNSPLHF. CDR3 nucleotide sequence: TGTGCTAGTGGTTTGAGCCTCGGACAGGCGGTTAATTCACCCCTCCACTTT.

This clonotype was seen ten or more times. The chain is built from TRBV10-2 and TRBJ1-4; 7 nucleotides align to TRBD1. The J segment lost 4 bases and the V segment lost 7 bases, leaving 6 bases of the junction unmatched. The germline gives CDR1 WSHSY, CDR2 SAAADI. The CDR3 extends over 14 amino acids. The CDR3 protein is CASTPTGYNEKLFF. Here the CDR3 DNA reads TGCGCCAGCACCCCGACAGGGTATAATGAAAAACTGTTTTTT.

Remarks on this clonotype: A read error may be the cause here, since a much bigger clone is one base away. The chain joins TRBV6-6 to TRBJ1-5; the match to TRBD1 covers 7 bases. The length of the CDR3 is 17 residues. Germline CDR1 and CDR2: MNHNY and SVGAGI (reference sequence). CDR3 loop: CASSHGTARRSNQPRHF. Written as DNA, the CDR3 is TGTGCCAGCAGTCACGGGACAGCCCGCCGAAGCAATCAGCCCCGGCATTTT.

About this clonotype: One junction end does not reproduce the germline sequence, and a read error may be involved. The rearrangement links TRBV12-3 or TRBV12-4 to TRBJ2-7; no firm D call. CDR3 length: 14 residues. CDR3 nucleotides: TGTGCCAGCAGCCCGGCTAGGAAATCCTGCGAGCAGTACTTC. Translating it yields CASSPARKSCEQYF.

As concerns this clonotype: This may be a read error, as it is one base from a much larger clone. It is likely a read error, because the conserved phenylalanine at the end of the CDR3 is missing. The gene calls are TRBV19 and TRBJ2-1, with D perhaps given as TRBD1 or TRBD2 (5 bases each). Germline V gives CDR1 LNHDA, CDR2 SQIVND (reference sequence). V was pared by 3 bases and J by 2 bases, with 14 bases between. The CDR3 spans 16 residues. Written as DNA, the CDR3 is TGTGCCAGTAGTATGACCGGGACCCTCACCTACAATGAGCAGTTCTCC. Its protein is CASSMTGTLTYNEQFS.

The chain has TRBV7-2 and TRBJ2-1; possibly TRBD2 for D (6 bases). V was trimmed by 2 bases and J by 0 bases, leaving 8 bases between them. Germline loops: CDR1 SGHTA, CDR2 FQGNSA. This CDR3 is 15 amino acids long. The CDR3 region has the DNA TGTGCCAGCAGCTTACTAGCGAACTCCTACAATGAGCAGTTCTTC. It encodes CASSLLANSYNEQFF. Full variable domain (rest looked up from reference TRBV7-2 and TRBJ2-1): GAGVSQSPSNKVTEKGKDVELRCDPISGHTALYWYRQSLGQGLEFLIYFQGNSAPDKSGLPSDRFSAERTGGSVSTLTIQRTQQEDSAVYLCASSLLANSYNEQFFGPGTRLTVL.

The V call is TRBV19, the J call TRBJ1-6, with TRBD1 identical over 7 bases. With V trimmed by 5 bases and J by 7 bases, 5 bases remained unmatched. Germline V gives CDR1 LNHDA, CDR2 SQIVND (reference sequence). The CDR3 runs 14 residues. The CDR3, as DNA: TGTGCCAGTAGTTCGTGGGACAGAAATTCACCCCTCCACTTT. It codes for CASSSWDRNSPLHF.

A word on this clonotype: This may be a read error: a much more frequent sequence differs by one nucleotide. This sequence joins TRBV3-1 and TRBJ2-6; D unclear. Germline lookup yields CDR1 LGHDT and CDR2 YNNKEL (reference sequence). The CDR3 loop spans 15 amino acids. The chain's CDR3 is CVSSARATGANVLTF. CDR3 in DNA: TGTGTCAGCAGCGCTCGGGCCACTGGGGCCAACGTCCTGACTTTC.

CDR3 in DNA: TGTGCCAGCAGTTCCGGGGGTCATACTAGGGACTACGAGCAGTACTTC. This sequence encodes CASSSGGHTRDYEQYF. The gene calls are TRBV27 and TRBJ2-7; D is possibly TRBD2 (6 bases). V lost 4 bases and J lost 3, with 19 bases in between. This CDR3 comprises 16 residues. The germline V gene has CDR1 MNHEY and CDR2 SMNVEV (reference sequence).

This clonotype has ten or more counts. V gene TRBV9 combines with J gene TRBJ2-3; D uncertain. CDR1 and CDR2 (germline): SGDLS, YYNGEE. CDR3 length equals 15 residues. V was shortened by 2 bases and J by 0 bases, with 10 bases between the two germline ends. The CDR3 DNA sequence: TGTGCCAGCAGCGTCACACTATCTAGCACAGATACGCAGTATTTT. It codes for CASSVTLSSTDTQYF. Full variable domain (outside the CDR3, taken from reference TRBV9 and TRBJ2-3): DSGVTQTPKHLITATGQRVTLRCSPRSGDLSVYWYQQSLDQGLQFLIQYYNGEERAKGNILERFSAQQFPDLHSELNLSSLELGDSALYFCASSVTLSSTDTQYFGPGTRLTVL.

This clonotype has ten or more counts. This rearrangement joins TRBV19 to TRBJ1-4; a possible D gene is TRBD1 (6 bases). The CDR3 length is 14 residues. With 4 bases removed from V and 4 bases from J, the gap between germline ends came to 10 bases. CDR1 is LNHDA and CDR2 is SQIVND in the germline V gene (reference sequence). The CDR3 is CASSTDRINEKLFF. CDR3 bases: TGTGCCAGTAGTACCGACAGGATTAATGAAAAACTGTTTTTT.

Comments on this clonotype: One junction end disagrees with the germline gene, perhaps due to a read error. The gene calls are TRBV6-6 and TRBJ1-2; D call uncertain. CDR1 is MNHNY, CDR2 SVGAGI, per germline (reference sequence). The CDR3 spans 16 residues. The CDR3 DNA follows: TGTGCCAGCAGTCACTCGATTAGGGCCAGTACCTATGGCTACACCTTC. It specifies CASSHSIRASTYGYTF.

This clonotype was recorded a few times. The chain employs TRBV2 and TRBJ2-7; tentatively, D is TRBD1 or TRBD2 (6 bases each). CDR3 length equals 14 residues. Trimming pared 5 bases from V and 4 bases from J, leaving 15 bases between. Germline V gene sequence: CDR1 SNHLY, CDR2 FYNNEI. The CDR3, as DNA: TGTGCCAGCAGTCGACAGGAGGGGACGTACGAGCAGTACTTC. It translates to CASSRQEGTYEQYF.

This clonotype has ten or more counts. The chain uses TRBV7-9 and TRBJ2-1; 8 positions match TRBD2. Germline V CDR1 and CDR2: SEHNR, FQNEAQ (reference sequence). The V segment lost 0 bases and the J segment 10 bases; nucleotides outside the gene matches: 5. The CDR3 contains 14 residues. CDR3 region: CASSLAVRLAEQFF. The CDR3 DNA sequence: TGTGCCAGCAGCTTAGCTGTTCGACTAGCGGAGCAGTTCTTC.

This clonotype was detected ten times or more. The chain combines TRBV25-1 with TRBJ2-7; 7 positions match TRBD2. This CDR3 is built from 14 residues. Per germline, CDR1 MGHDK and CDR2 SYGVNS. V shed 3 bases and J 2 bases; nucleotides not matched to a gene: 4. This CDR3 reads CASSDRGTTYEQYF. DNA of the CDR3: TGTGCCAGCAGTGACCGGGGGACTACCTACGAGCAGTACTTC.

There are many counts of this clonotype. This sequence joins TRBV20-1 and TRBJ2-5; 8 bases match TRBD2. The CDR3 totals 15 residues. J was trimmed by 5 bases and V by 5 bases; bases with no gene match: 13. Germline lookup yields CDR1 DFQATT and CDR2 SNEGSKA (reference sequence). This chain's CDR3 is CSAPPPGRGVETQYF. The CDR3 bases are TGCAGTGCTCCCCCTCCCGGGCGGGGGGTTGAGACCCAGTACTTC.

V gene TRBV5-1 combines with J gene TRBJ1-6; possibly TRBD1 for D (5 bases). Trimming removed 6 bases from V and 10 bases from J, with 20 bases in between. Germline V CDR1 and CDR2: SGHRS, YFSETQ. CDR3 length: 15 residues. As DNA, the CDR3 is TGCGCCAGCAAGCGGACTAGCGGGGGAGAGTCACCCCTCCACTTT. Protein: CASKRTSGGESPLHF.

About this clonotype itself: A read error may be the cause here, since a much bigger clone is one base away. The chain combines TRBV7-9 with TRBJ2-5; TRBD1 matches 8 bases. The CDR3 contains 15 residues. Germline lookup yields CDR1 SEHNR and CDR2 FQNEAQ (reference sequence). Written as DNA, the CDR3 is TGTGCCAGCAGACCCTTAGGCAGGGGGCAGGAGACCCAGCACTTC. It yields the protein CASRPLGRGQETQHF.

This clonotype came up many times. The chain combines TRBV12-3 or TRBV12-4 with TRBJ1-4; D gene unclear. The CDR3 totals 13 residues. Trimming pared 5 bases from V and 8 bases from J, leaving 12 bases between. CDR3 DNA sequence: TGTGCCAGCAGTCATCGAACCGGGGAAAAACTGTTTTTT. Its translation is CASSHRTGEKLFF.

This clonotype was detected many times. The chain combines TRBV4-1 with TRBJ2-1; TRBD2 matches at 12 bases. Germline V CDR1 and CDR2: MGHRA, YSYEKL. This CDR3 spans 16 amino acids. The V segment lost 3 bases and the J segment 0 bases; nucleotides outside the gene matches: 0. CDR3 loop: CASSQTSGSSYNEQFF. CDR3 bases: TGCGCCAGCAGCCAGACTAGCGGGAGCTCCTACAATGAGCAGTTCTTC.

This chain links TRBV28 with TRBJ1-5, with 9 nucleotides matching TRBD1. Per germline, CDR1 MDHEN and CDR2 SYDVKM. Trimming took 5 bases from V and 0 from J; bases not matched to a gene: 5. CDR3 size: 16 residues. The CDR3 nucleotides read TGTGCCAGCAGTACCGGGACAGGGAATAGCAATCAGCCCCAGCATTTT. Translating it yields CASSTGTGNSNQPQHF. The variable domain in full, completed from reference TRBV28 and TRBJ1-5, reads DVKVTQSSRYLVKRTGEKVFLECVQDMDHENMFWYRQDPGLGLRLIYFSYDVKMKEKGDIPEGYSVSREKKERFSLILESASTNQTSMYLCASSTGTGNSNQPQHFGDGTRLSIL.

This clonotype was seen ten or more times. This chain joins TRBV5-8 and TRBJ1-5; D remains unclear. This CDR3 contains 15 residues. Germline CDR1 is SGHTS and CDR2 is YDEGEE. Trimming took 0 bases from V and 3 from J, leaving 10 bases between them. This chain's CDR3 is CASSLVTPSNQPQHF. In DNA, the CDR3 is TGTGCCAGCAGCTTGGTGACACCTTCCAATCAGCCCCAGCATTTT.

This chain links TRBV20-1 with TRBJ1-2, with D possibly matching TRBD1 (5 bases). V lost 0 bases and J 5 bases, leaving 16 bases between the germline ends. The CDR3 is 15 residues long. CDR1 and CDR2 (germline): DFQATT, SNEGSKA (reference sequence). The CDR3 spells CSARDTGSNIYGYTF. CDR3 DNA: TGCAGTGCTAGAGATACAGGCTCAAACATTTATGGCTACACCTTC.

There are many counts of this clonotype. This chain connects TRBV7-2 to TRBJ1-5; D might be TRBD1 (6 bases). V gave up 1 base and J gave up 6 bases, with 13 bases separating them. Germline assignment: CDR1 SGHTA and CDR2 FQGNSA. The CDR3 is made up of 15 amino acids. CDR3 in DNA: TGTGCCAGCAGCTTAGGGGGAGGGGGGACTCAGCCCCAGCATTTT. Translation: CASSLGGGGTQPQHF.

This clonotype occurred many times. The chain couples TRBV11-1 to TRBJ2-7, with 10 bases lining up with TRBD1. CDR3 length: 16 amino acids. Germline V gene sequence: CDR1 SGHAT, CDR2 FQDESV (reference sequence). J gave up 2 bases and V 6 bases, and 10 bases lay outside the gene matches. The CDR3 loop is CASSRYRDRGTYEQYF. The DNA of the CDR3 is TGTGCCAGCAGTCGGTACCGGGACAGGGGTACCTACGAGCAGTACTTC.

The table lists this clonotype with many counts. The genes are TRBV7-8 and TRBJ1-6, with TRBD1 matching over 7 bases. J was trimmed by 1 base and V by 1 base; bases with no gene match: 7. The germline CDR1 and CDR2 sequences are SGHVS and FQNEAQ. The CDR3 has 18 amino acids. The chain's CDR3 is CASSLGRQGYSYNSPLHF. Written as DNA, the CDR3 is TGTGCCAGCAGCTTAGGGAGACAGGGATATTCCTATAATTCACCCCTCCACTTT.

The chain recombines TRBV24-1 with TRBJ2-1; TRBD2 aligns across 11 bases. Looked up from germline, CDR1 is KGHDR and CDR2 is SFDVKD. V shed 4 bases, J shed 5 bases, and the junction held 6 bases outside the gene matches. This CDR3 comprises 16 residues. CDR3 amino acids: CATSDPGLAVNNEQFF. The CDR3 DNA reads TGTGCCACCAGTGACCCGGGACTAGCGGTTAACAATGAGCAGTTCTTC.

This clonotype was recorded at least ten times. The CDR3 sequence: CSVEKSPYEQYF. In nucleotides, the CDR3 is TGCAGCGTTGAAAAGTCCCCCTACGAGCAGTACTTC. The chain links TRBV29-1 to TRBJ2-7; unclear D gene. Germline values: CDR1 SQVTM, CDR2 ANQGSEA. The CDR3 covers 12 residues. V was cut by 2 bases and J by 2 bases, with 7 bases left in between.